This T cell receptor (beta chain) was recorded in a study of T cells in Graves' hyperthyroidism and ophthalmopathy (dated by TCRdb to the late 2010s). About the investigation overall: Peripheral blood samples were taken at the time of initial diagnosis, prior to any treatment. An independent validation cohort of under 20 hyperthyroidism patients and about 15 patients who later progressed to ophthalmopathy tested prospective prediction of ophthalmopathy. The 80 to 100 discovery patients were randomly divided into training and test sets at a 7:3 ratio. A discovery cohort of about 96 patients, 43 with Graves' ophthalmopathy and roughly 59 with stable Graves' hyperthyroidism, was used to find distinguishing TCR V-J signatures. The study also compared thyroid tissue and blood T-cell repertoires from 5 to 7 Graves' hyperthyroidism patients. Once sampling was done, hyperthyroidism patients were given methimazole at a starting dose of 30 mg daily, whereas ophthalmopathy patients were given high-dose intravenous methylprednisolone. The paper reports TCR Vbeta CDR3 sequencing of 130 to 150 peripheral blood samples: 40 or so ophthalmopathy, roughly 80 hyperthyroidism and approximately 17 progressor patients. The full study reports these points: No statistical method was used to set the sample size in advance, and investigators knew the group allocation. In validation, the model predicted progression to ophthalmopathy a median of roughly 6.5 months before onset, with approximately 70% sensitivity and roughly 73% specificity. Most expanded thyroid clonotypes (frequency above 0.001) were also found in blood, which suggests that blood repertoires may mirror thyroid immune responses. A 13 V-J signature model separated ophthalmopathy from stable hyperthyroidism, with 87.88% sensitivity and just under 84% specificity in cross-validation and 80%/75% in testing.

The TCR beta CDR3 regions were amplified from RNA transcripts. For the first round of RT-PCR on the TCR CDR3, the HTBI primer set was used together with the Qiagen OneStep RT-PCR kit. Libraries were constructed in a second round of multiplex PCR, after which size selection and purification were carried out. Libraries were sequenced paired-end with 100 bp reads on an Illumina HiSeq2000. The study's processing was this. Raw data were processed with SOAPnuke, discarding reads with adapters, uncalled bases, mean Phred below 15, or no exact constant-primer or identifier match. COPE v1.2.5 was used to merge high-quality paired reads, and clonotypes were defined as unique nucleotide sequences. MiTCR v1.1 was used to align clonotypes to the IMGT TRBV, TRBD and TRBJ reference segments. The analysis was restricted to V-J combinations with a frequency above 0.0001, which together covered approximately 99% of the repertoires. A TCS score was defined as the ratio between F50 (clonal expansion) and ExV (chaos), using BLOSUM62-based TCRdist between CDR3 peptides within each V-J. Welch's t-statistics and random forest reduced 450 to 600 V-J features to about 13, which were used in a naive Bayes classifier (R e1071). TCRdb reprocessed the public reads (quality trimming at Q25 with fastp, clone calling with MiXCR) and kept in-frame beta chains. Rows merge per CDR3 protein into single entries with the most common DNA and genes. The authors' filters were not applied to this entry. The sample yields approximately 410,000 distinct CDR3 sequences; roughly 15% were counted once. The ten largest make up under 15% of the sample.

V and J lose 6 bases and 4 bases, and a span of 19 bases separates them. The CDR3 contains 15 residues, cysteine and phenylalanine counted. Only CDR3 DNA remains: 45 bases, in frame from the first base. Per the germline V gene, LGHNT is the CDR1 and FRNRAP is the CDR2. Moderately to severely active disease, a Clinical Activity Score of at least 3, a NOSPECS grade of at least 4, and a duration under 3 months were present in ophthalmopathy patients. Any patient with an uncontrolled infection, another autoimmune disease, pregnancy or lactation was excluded. Clinical symptoms, serum thyroxine and TRAb, thyroid ultrasound, and orbital computed tomography formed the basis for the diagnoses. PBMCs were isolated from 10 ml of fresh peripheral blood by Ficoll-Paque density gradient centrifugation. Total RNA was extracted with Trizol reagent, and quality was checked on an Agilent 2100 Bioanalyzer. Regarding this clonotype: Its antigen specificity is not known. Per-nucleotide qualities are absent, and no much larger clonotype sits a single base away.

The material sequenced was blood. The rearranged chain carries TRBV12-5 and TRBJ2-7; the D call is tentative, TRBD1 or TRBD2, as each matches 5 bases. This TCR came from a man between 18 and 29 years old with Graves' ophthalmopathy. The nucleotides read TGTGCTAGTGGCCCGATCCCGGGGCCCCCTTACGAGCAGTACTTC. The resulting protein is CASGPIPGPPYEQYF.